These 18 T cell receptor beta chains came from one sample sequenced in a study of breast tumors, draining lymph nodes, adjacent tissues. Each CDR3 protein gets one entry after TCRdb re-called the multiplex PCR reads with MiXCR. Seen here are approximately 100,000 distinct CDR3 sequences, 21% observed once, and the top ten hold roughly 1.3%. Axillary draining lymph nodes of breast cancer patients supplied the node samples. The sequenced material came from axillary lymph node tissue. These receptors originate from a female donor with breast cancer. Some clones in this sample may be carry-over from other donors' samples.

This clonotype was picked up many times. This chain uses TRBV12-3 or TRBV12-4 with TRBJ1-3; D uncertain. Trimming removed 3 bases from V and 0 bases from J, with 12 bases in between. The CDR3 spans 16 residues. The CDR3 spells CASSFGSSGSGNTIYF. The CDR3 DNA reads as TGTGCCAGCAGTTTTGGTTCGTCGGGCTCTGGAAACACCATATATTTT.

This clonotype occurred many times. The chain combines TRBV11-1 with TRBJ2-7; 8 bases fit TRBD2. The CDR3 is made up of 17 amino acids. V lost 5 bases and J lost 5; bases outside the gene matches: 17. Germline V gene sequence: CDR1 SGHAT, CDR2 FQDESV (reference sequence). The CDR3 protein is CASSATATSGGIDEQYF. As DNA, the CDR3 is TGTGCCAGCAGCGCCACCGCAACGAGCGGGGGCATAGACGAGCAGTACTTC.

This clonotype was counted ten times or more. This chain links TRBV12-3 or TRBV12-4 with TRBJ1-6; D not certain. The germline V and J ends were trimmed by 5 bases and 8 bases, with 4 bases remaining between them. This CDR3 region has 11 residues. The DNA for the CDR3 is TGTGCCAGCAGTCGCGATTCACCCCTCCACTTT. It encodes CASSRDSPLHF.

This clonotype was seen repeatedly, ten times or more. V and J are TRBV6-2 or TRBV6-3 and TRBJ2-7; TRBD1 aligns across 7 bases. The germline V gene encodes CDR1 MNHEY and CDR2 SVGEGT. The junction had 4 bases not matched to a gene; V was cut back by 2 bases and J by 3 bases. This CDR3 spans 14 amino acids. CDR3 DNA sequence: TGTGCCAGCAGTTACGAACAGGGGTTCTACGAGCAGTACTTC. Protein sequence: CASSYEQGFYEQYF.

This clonotype has ten or more counts. This chain joins TRBV7-6 and TRBJ2-7, with 11 bases matching TRBD2. Germline V CDR1 and CDR2: SGHVS, FNYEAQ. Trimming cost V 1 base and J 7 bases; bases outside gene matches: 18. This CDR3 has 19 residues. CDR3 sequence (DNA): TGTGCCAGCAGCTTAGGGGCCGGGACTAGCGGTTGGAGGGGGAAGGAGCAGTACTTC. Amino acids: CASSLGAGTSGWRGKEQYF.

A note on this clonotype: This may come from a read error, since a much larger clone is one base off. The CDR3 does not end in the conserved phenylalanine or tryptophan, so this is likely a read error. The chain carries TRBV6-5 and TRBJ2-2, with D unresolved. Trimming removed 6 bases at V and 3 bases at J, with 5 bases between. Germline values: CDR1 MNHEY, CDR2 SVGAGI. The CDR3 has 12 residues. CDR3 protein: CASRWDTGELFV. The CDR3 bases are TGTGCCAGCAGGTGGGACACCGGGGAGCTGTTTGTT.

Points on this clonotype: One end of the junction fails to match germline, which may point to a read error. V is TRBV5-6 and J is TRBJ2-7; D perhaps matches TRBD1 (6 bases). The germline V gene has CDR1 SGHDT and CDR2 YYEEEE. The CDR3 extends over 12 amino acids. The CDR3 spells CASSSGAYKQSF. The CDR3 DNA follows: TGTGCCAGCAGCTCAGGGGCCTACAAGCAGTCCTTC.

A word on this clonotype: A read error may explain this, as a much larger clone is one base away. This rearrangement joins TRBV19 to TRBJ2-3, with 8 bases lining up with TRBD1. The CDR3 contains 14 residues. Germline-derived CDR1 and CDR2 are LNHDA and SQIVND (reference sequence). V lost 8 bases, J lost 3 bases, and 7 bases stayed unmatched. CDR3 protein: CASGVTGATDTQYF. The CDR3 DNA sequence: TGTGCCAGTGGGGTGACAGGGGCGACAGATACGCAGTATTTT.

This clonotype was seen only a few times. A read error is possible here, since a much larger clone lies one base away. The gene calls are TRBV7-9 and TRBJ1-4; D gene unclear. The germline CDR1 and CDR2 sequences are SEHNR and FQNEAQ (reference sequence). Trimming removed 3 bases from V and 3 bases from J, with 8 bases in between. The CDR3 is 14 residues long. CDR3 region: CASSFSAANEKLFF. The CDR3 DNA sequence: TGTGCCAGCAGCTTCAGTGCAGCTAATGAAAAACTGTTTTTT.

This clonotype has a count of ten or more. Here the CDR3 reads CASSPGTGVFF. The DNA of the CDR3 is TGTGCCAGCAGTCCGGGGACAGGGGTTTTCTTC. The chain has TRBV7-2 and TRBJ2-1; 10 bases fit TRBD1. This CDR3 region has 11 residues. The V and J ends lost 6 bases and 16 bases, in that order; junction bases with no gene match: 6. Germline CDR1 and CDR2: SGHTA and FQGNSA.

This clonotype was detected ten times or more. V is TRBV7-9 and J is TRBJ1-5; D uncertain. Trimming cost V 5 bases and J 6 bases, with 14 bases left between them. This CDR3 has 14 residues. Germline lookup yields CDR1 SEHNR and CDR2 FQNEAQ (reference sequence). The CDR3 region has the DNA TGTGCCAGCAGCCTGGACGGAGGAAGTCAGCCCCAGCATTTT. This encodes CASSLDGGSQPQHF. Combining the CDR3 with reference TRBV7-9 and TRBJ1-5 gives the whole variable domain DTGVSQNPRHKITKRGQNVTFRCDPISEHNRLYWYRQTLGQGPEFLTYFQNEAQLEKSRLLSDRFSAERPKGSFSTLEIQRTEQGDSAMYLCASSLDGGSQPQHFGDGTRLSIL.

This clonotype was detected many times. The rearrangement links TRBV7-2 to TRBJ1-3; D gene unclear. Germline V gene lookup returns CDR1 SGHTA and CDR2 FQGNSA. The CDR3 contains 13 residues. V lost 5 bases to trimming and J lost 4 bases, with 9 bases between them. CDR3 coding DNA: TGTGCCAGCAGCGCCGTACTCGGAAACACCATATATTTT. Translation gives CASSAVLGNTIYF. Complete variable domain (other parts from reference TRBV7-2 and TRBJ1-3): GAGVSQSPSNKVTEKGKDVELRCDPISGHTALYWYRQSLGQGLEFLIYFQGNSAPDKSGLPSDRFSAERTGGSVSTLTIQRTQQEDSAVYLCASSAVLGNTIYFGEGSWLTVV.

CDR3 bases: TGTGCCAGCAGGGAGCTAGCGGCGTCCTACGAGCAGTACTTC. This sequence encodes CASRELAASYEQYF. This sequence joins TRBV7-6 and TRBJ2-7, with 7 positions matching TRBD2. CDR3 length: 14 residues. The germline V gene has CDR1 SGHVS and CDR2 FNYEAQ. After removal of 6 bases from V and 1 base from J, the junction contained 6 bases not matched to a gene.

This clonotype was found many times. The chain couples TRBV27 to TRBJ1-2; 9 bases match TRBD1. Germline loops: CDR1 MNHEY, CDR2 SMNVEV (reference sequence). The CDR3 length is 16 residues. After removal of 2 bases from V and 4 bases from J, the junction contained 8 bases not matched to a gene. CDR3 bases: TGTGCCAGCAGTTTAACACCGGGACAGGGCGTCTATGGCTACACCTTC. This codes for CASSLTPGQGVYGYTF.

As regards this clonotype: A much larger clone differs from this one at a single base, so this may be a read error. This chain links TRBV5-8 with TRBJ1-3; D is possibly TRBD1 (5 bases). The CDR3 totals 15 residues. Germline CDR1 SGHTS, CDR2 YDEGEE. The CDR3 protein is CASSLLRDSENTIYF. The CDR3 DNA reads as TGTGCCAGCAGCTTGTTGCGGGACTCTGAAAACACCATATATTTT.

This clonotype was seen many times. The chain employs TRBV19 and TRBJ2-3; unclear D gene. CDR1 is LNHDA, CDR2 SQIVND, per germline (reference sequence). Trimming left V 3 bases short and J 0 bases short, with 4 bases between. The CDR3 extends over 13 amino acids. The CDR3 spells CASSIGSTDTQYF. CDR3 sequence (DNA): TGTGCCAGTAGTATCGGGAGCACAGATACGCAGTATTTT.

In this sample, this clonotype turned up many times. V usage is TRBV6-1 and J usage is TRBJ2-1; TRBD2 aligns across 10 bases. Germline V gives CDR1 MNHNS, CDR2 SASEGT. V lost 9 bases, J lost 1 base, and 3 bases stayed unmatched. The CDR3 extends over 14 amino acids. The CDR3 sequence is CASKLAGSYNEQFF. DNA of the CDR3: TGTGCCAGTAAACTAGCGGGATCCTACAATGAGCAGTTCTTC.

This clonotype was seen ten or more times. The chain links TRBV11-3 to TRBJ2-5; D remains unclear. CDR1 and CDR2 from the germline V gene are SGHNT and YENEEA. The CDR3 totals 17 residues. The ends were cut back, 1 base at V and 2 bases at J, with 17 bases in the middle. The CDR3 nucleotides read TGTGCCAGCAGCTTAGGTGTAGCCGGATACCAACAAGAGACCCAGTACTTC. Amino acids: CASSLGVAGYQQETQYF.